Each of the 10 T cell receptor beta chains below was sequenced from the same sample in a study of blood T cell dynamics during melanoma immunotherapy. Time point described: pre-treatment baseline. Produced via immunoSEQ multiplex PCR; TCRdb's table is partial and in-frame only. The sample includes about 24,000 clones, about 83% of them seen just once. Material: blood, obtained from a patient treated with checkpoint blockade. The origin of the receptors is a human donor with melanoma.

This clone showed up just a few times. The V call is TRBV6-5, the J call TRBJ2-7, with a possible D match to TRBD1 (6 bases). Trimming left V 6 bases short and J 4 bases short, with 13 bases between. Germline-derived CDR1 and CDR2 are MNHEY and SVGAGI. The CDR3 spans 13 residues. CDR3: CASRGALGYEQYF. Written as DNA, the CDR3 is TGTGCCAGCAGGGGGGCCCTCGGGTACGAGCAGTACTTC.

This chain joins TRBV21-1 and TRBJ1-1; TRBD1, as called in the table, went unchecked against the DNA. TRBV21-1 is assigned pseudogene status. The CDR3 has 14 residues. CDR3 nucleotide sequence: TGTGCCAGCAGCAAAGTCACAGGGAACACTGAAGCTTTCTTT. Amino acids: CASSKVTGNTEAFF.

This clone was observed a few times. The chain uses TRBV5-1 and TRBJ2-1; possibly TRBD1 or TRBD2 for D (5 bases each). The germline V and J ends were trimmed by 1 base and 1 base, with 12 bases remaining between them. This CDR3 is built from 16 residues. Germline CDR1 is SGHRS and CDR2 is YFSETQ. The CDR3 sequence: CASSLRGGSSYNEQFF. The CDR3 bases are TGCGCCAGCAGCTTGCGGGGCGGGTCGTCCTACAATGAGCAGTTCTTC.

CDR3 coding DNA: TGCGCCAGCAGCTTGGGTTTGTCTCCTTCCACAGATACGCAGTATTTT. Protein: CASSLGLSPSTDTQYF. The rearrangement links TRBV5-1 to TRBJ2-3; D ambiguous. The CDR3 covers 16 residues. Between the trimmed V and J ends, which lost 0 bases and 2 bases, there was a span of 13 bases. Germline lookup yields CDR1 SGHRS and CDR2 YFSETQ.

This chain joins TRBV5-3 and TRBJ2-1; 8 bases agree with TRBD2. TRBV5-3 is noted as an ORF with a role that remains uncertain. Trimming took 3 bases from V and 0 from J; bases not matched to a gene: 11. The CDR3 runs 18 residues. The CDR3 spells CARSCDQTSAYSYNEQFF. DNA for the CDR3: TGTGCCAGAAGCTGTGACCAGACTAGCGCGTACTCCTACAATGAGCAGTTCTTC.

The chain uses TRBV2 and TRBJ1-5, with 7 nucleotides matching TRBD1. Germline V gene lookup returns CDR1 SNHLY and CDR2 FYNNEI. The V and J ends lost 9 bases and 4 bases, in that order; junction bases with no gene match: 15. This CDR3 spans 16 amino acids. The CDR3 coding sequence is TGTGCCAGTCGGCATCGGGACAGCCGATCTAATCAGCCCCAGCATTTT. Translated: CASRHRDSRSNQPQHF. Filled out from reference TRBV2 and TRBJ1-5, the complete variable domain reads EPEVTQTPSHQVTQMGQEVILRCVPISNHLYFYWYRQILGQKVEFLVSFYNNEISEKSEIFDDQFSVERPDGSNFTLKIRSTKLEDSAMYFCASRHRDSRSNQPQHFGDGTRLSIL.

This chain links TRBV14 with TRBJ2-1; D is unclear. Germline V gene sequence: CDR1 SGHDN, CDR2 FVKESK. V lost 0 bases and J lost 9, with 9 bases in between. This CDR3 region has 13 residues. In DNA form, the CDR3 reads TGTGCCAGCAGCCAAGATAAATGGAGTGAGCAGTTCTTC. It codes for CASSQDKWSEQFF. Looking up the rest from reference TRBV14 and TRBJ2-1 gives the full variable domain: EAGVTQFPSHSVIEKGQTVTLRCDPISGHDNLYWYRRVMGKEIKFLLHFVKESKQDESGMPNNRFLAERTGGTYSTLKVQPAELEDSGVYFCASSQDKWSEQFFGPGTRLTVL.

To note about this clone: Relative to the germline gene, one junction end is altered; a read error may explain this. V is TRBV11-2 and J is TRBJ1-5; perhaps TRBD1 as D (6 bases). The germline CDR1 and CDR2 sequences are SGHAT and FQNNGV. This CDR3 comprises 15 residues. The CDR3 DNA reads as TGTGCCGGCAGCTTAGGACCCCAGGGGCGTCAGCCCCAGCATTTT. This translates into CAGSLGPQGRQPQHF.

The rearrangement links TRBV25-1 to TRBJ2-3; possibly TRBD1 for D (6 bases). V was clipped by 7 bases and J by 2 bases, with 13 bases between them. CDR3 length: 14 residues. Germline CDR1 reads MGHDK; CDR2 reads SYGVNS. The CDR3 loop reads CASTPGTLTDTQYF. In DNA form, the CDR3 reads TGTGCCAGCACCCCCGGGACACTCACAGATACGCAGTATTTT.

The chain combines TRBV28 with TRBJ1-1, with 10 bases that match TRBD1. This CDR3 is built from 14 residues. The germline gives CDR1 MDHEN, CDR2 SYDVKM. The CDR3 sequence is CATRTGGTVTEAFF. The CDR3 bases are TGTGCGACTCGGACAGGGGGAACGGTCACTGAAGCTTTCTTT.